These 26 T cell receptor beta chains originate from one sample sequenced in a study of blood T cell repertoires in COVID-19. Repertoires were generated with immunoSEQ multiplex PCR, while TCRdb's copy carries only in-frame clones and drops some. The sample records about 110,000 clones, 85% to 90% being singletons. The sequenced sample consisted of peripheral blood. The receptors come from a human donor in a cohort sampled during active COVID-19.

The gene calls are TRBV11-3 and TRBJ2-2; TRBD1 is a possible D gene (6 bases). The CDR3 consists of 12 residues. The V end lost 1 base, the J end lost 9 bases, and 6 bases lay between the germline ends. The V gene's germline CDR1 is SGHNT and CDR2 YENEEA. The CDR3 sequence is CASSLGGRELFF. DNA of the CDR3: TGTGCCAGCAGCTTAGGGGGGCGGGAGCTGTTTTTT.

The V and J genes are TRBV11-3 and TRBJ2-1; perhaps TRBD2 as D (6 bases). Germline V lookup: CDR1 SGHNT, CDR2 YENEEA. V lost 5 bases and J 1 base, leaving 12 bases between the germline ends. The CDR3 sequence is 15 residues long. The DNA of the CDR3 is TGTGCCAGCAGCCCAAGCGGGTCTTCCTACAATGAGCAGTTCTTC. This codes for CASSPSGSSYNEQFF.

The CDR3 spells CASCRAGGHF. Written as DNA, the CDR3 is TGCGCCAGCTGCCGGGCAGGGGGGCATTTT. This chain connects TRBV4-3 to TRBJ1-5, with 7 bases lining up with TRBD1. The CDR3 covers 10 residues. Germline CDR1 reads LGHNA; CDR2 reads YSLEER. With 8 bases clipped from V and 15 bases from J, the junction kept 7 bases outside the gene matches.

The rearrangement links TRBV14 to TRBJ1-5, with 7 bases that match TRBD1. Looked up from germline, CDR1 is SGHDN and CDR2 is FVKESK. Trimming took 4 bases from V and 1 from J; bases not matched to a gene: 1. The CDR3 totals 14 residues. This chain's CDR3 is CASSLGQSNQPQHF. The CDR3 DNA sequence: TGTGCCAGCAGCCTGGGACAGAGCAATCAGCCCCAGCATTTT.

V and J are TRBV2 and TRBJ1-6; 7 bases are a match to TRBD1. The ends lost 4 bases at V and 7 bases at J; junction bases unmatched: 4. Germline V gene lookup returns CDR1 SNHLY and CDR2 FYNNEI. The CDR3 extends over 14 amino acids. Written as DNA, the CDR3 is TGTGCCAGCAGTGGGCCGACAGGGAATTCACCCCTCCACTTT. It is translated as CASSGPTGNSPLHF.

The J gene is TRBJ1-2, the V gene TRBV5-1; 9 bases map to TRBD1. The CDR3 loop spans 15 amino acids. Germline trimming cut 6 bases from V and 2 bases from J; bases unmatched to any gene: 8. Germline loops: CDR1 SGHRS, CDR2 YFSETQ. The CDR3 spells CASTQSGTGNYGYTF. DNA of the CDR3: TGCGCCAGCACCCAATCCGGGACAGGGAACTATGGCTACACCTTC.

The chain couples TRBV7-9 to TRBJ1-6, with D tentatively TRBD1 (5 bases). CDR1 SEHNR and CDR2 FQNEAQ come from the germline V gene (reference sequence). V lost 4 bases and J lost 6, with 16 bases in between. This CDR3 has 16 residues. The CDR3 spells CASSSTTGTGNSPLHF. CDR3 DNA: TGTGCCAGCAGCTCTACAACCGGGACTGGTAATTCACCCCTCCACTTT.

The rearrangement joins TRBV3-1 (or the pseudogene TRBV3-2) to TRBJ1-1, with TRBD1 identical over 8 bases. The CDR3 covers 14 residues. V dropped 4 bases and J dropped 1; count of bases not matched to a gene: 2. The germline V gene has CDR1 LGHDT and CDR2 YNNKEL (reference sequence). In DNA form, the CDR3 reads TGTGCCAGCAGCCGCGGGACAGGGAACACTGAAGCTTTCTTT. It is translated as CASSRGTGNTEAFF.

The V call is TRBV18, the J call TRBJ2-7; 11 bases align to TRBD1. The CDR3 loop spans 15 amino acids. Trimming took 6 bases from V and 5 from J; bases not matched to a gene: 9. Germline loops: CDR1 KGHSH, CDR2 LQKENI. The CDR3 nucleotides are TGTGCCAGCTCCCCTCCGGTGGGACAGGGGGACGAGCAGTACTTC. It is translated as CASSPPVGQGDEQYF.

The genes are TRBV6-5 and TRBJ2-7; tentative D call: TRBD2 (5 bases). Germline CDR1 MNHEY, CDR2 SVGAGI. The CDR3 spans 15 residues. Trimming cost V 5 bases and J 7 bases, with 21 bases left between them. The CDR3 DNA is TGTGCCAGCAGTCCCCCCGGGGTGGTCCTGAGGGAGCAGTACTTC. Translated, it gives CASSPPGVVLREQYF.

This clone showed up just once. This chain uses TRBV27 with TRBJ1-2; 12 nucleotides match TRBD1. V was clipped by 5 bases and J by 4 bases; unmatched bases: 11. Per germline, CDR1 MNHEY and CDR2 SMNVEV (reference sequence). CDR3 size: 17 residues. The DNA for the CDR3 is TGTGCCAGCAGTCAATTACACGGGACAGGGGGCGGCTATGGCTACACCTTC. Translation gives CASSQLHGTGGGYGYTF.

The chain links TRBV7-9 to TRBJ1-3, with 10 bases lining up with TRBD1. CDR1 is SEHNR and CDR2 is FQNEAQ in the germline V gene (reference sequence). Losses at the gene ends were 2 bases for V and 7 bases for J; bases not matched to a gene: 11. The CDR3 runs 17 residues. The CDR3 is CASSLKGGQGGLNTIYF. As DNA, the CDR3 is TGTGCCAGCAGCTTAAAAGGCGGACAGGGGGGCCTCAACACCATATATTTT.

CDR3 DNA sequence: TGTGCCATCAGTGAGTCTCCCCGGGGGGATCAGCCCCAGCATTTT. Amino acids: CAISESPRGDQPQHF. The J gene is TRBJ1-5, the V gene TRBV10-3; D is possibly TRBD1 (5 bases). From germline, CDR1 is ENHRY and CDR2 SYGVKD. The length of the CDR3 is 15 residues. V gave up 0 bases and J gave up 5 bases, with 11 bases separating them.

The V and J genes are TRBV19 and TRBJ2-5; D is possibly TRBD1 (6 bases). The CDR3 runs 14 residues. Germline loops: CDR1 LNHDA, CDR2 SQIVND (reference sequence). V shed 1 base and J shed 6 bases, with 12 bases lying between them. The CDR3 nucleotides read TGTGCCAGTAGTATAGTAGGCAGGGGAAAGACCCAGTACTTC. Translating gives CASSIVGRGKTQYF.

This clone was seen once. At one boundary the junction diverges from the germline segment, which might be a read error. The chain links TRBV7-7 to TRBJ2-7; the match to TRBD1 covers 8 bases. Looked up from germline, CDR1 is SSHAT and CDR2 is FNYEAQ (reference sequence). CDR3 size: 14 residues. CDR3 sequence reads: CASSLDRGSHEQYF. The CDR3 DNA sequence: TGTGCTAGCAGCCTAGACAGGGGATCCCACGAGCAGTACTTC.

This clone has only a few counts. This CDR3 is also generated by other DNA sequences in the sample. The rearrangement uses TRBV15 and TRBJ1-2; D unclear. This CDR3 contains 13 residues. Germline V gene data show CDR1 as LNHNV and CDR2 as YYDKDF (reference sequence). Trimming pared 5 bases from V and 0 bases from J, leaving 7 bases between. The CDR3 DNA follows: TGTGCCACCAGCCCAGATTCTAACTATGGCTACACCTTC. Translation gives CATSPDSNYGYTF.

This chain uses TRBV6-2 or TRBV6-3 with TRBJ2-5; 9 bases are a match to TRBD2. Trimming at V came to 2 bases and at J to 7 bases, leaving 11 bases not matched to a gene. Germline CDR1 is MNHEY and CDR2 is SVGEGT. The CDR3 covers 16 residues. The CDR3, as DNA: TGTGCCAGCAGTTACCCCCGAGGCGGGGGGGTCGGGACCCAGTACTTC. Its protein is CASSYPRGGGVGTQYF.

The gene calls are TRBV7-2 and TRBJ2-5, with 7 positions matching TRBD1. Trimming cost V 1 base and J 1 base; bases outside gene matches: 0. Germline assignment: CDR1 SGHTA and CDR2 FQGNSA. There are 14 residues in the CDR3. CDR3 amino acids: CASSLGQGQETQYF. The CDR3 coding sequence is TGTGCCAGCAGCTTAGGACAGGGCCAAGAGACCCAGTACTTC.

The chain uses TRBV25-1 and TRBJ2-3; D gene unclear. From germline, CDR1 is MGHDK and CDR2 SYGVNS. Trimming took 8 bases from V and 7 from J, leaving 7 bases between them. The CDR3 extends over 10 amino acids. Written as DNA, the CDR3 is TGTGCCAGCCGAGCAAATACGCAGTATTTT. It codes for CASRANTQYF. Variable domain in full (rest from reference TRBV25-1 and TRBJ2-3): EADIYQTPRYLVIGTGKKITLECSQTMGHDKMYWYQQDPGMELHLIHYSYGVNSTEKGDLSSESTVSRIRTEHFPLTLESARPSHTSQYLCASRANTQYFGPGTRLTVL.

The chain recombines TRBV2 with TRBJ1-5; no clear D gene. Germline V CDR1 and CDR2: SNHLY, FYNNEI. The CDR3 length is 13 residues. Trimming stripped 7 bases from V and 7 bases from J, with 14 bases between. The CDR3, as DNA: TGTGCCAGCAATAGTAACCCGCTGCAGCCCCAGCATTTT. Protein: CASNSNPLQPQHF.

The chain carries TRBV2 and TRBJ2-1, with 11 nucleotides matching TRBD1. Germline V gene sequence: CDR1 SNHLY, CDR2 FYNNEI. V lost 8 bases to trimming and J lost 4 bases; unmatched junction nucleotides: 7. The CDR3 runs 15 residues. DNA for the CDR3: TGTGCCAGCTCTCGGGACAGGGGGAGTTACAATGAGCAGTTCTTC. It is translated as CASSRDRGSYNEQFF.

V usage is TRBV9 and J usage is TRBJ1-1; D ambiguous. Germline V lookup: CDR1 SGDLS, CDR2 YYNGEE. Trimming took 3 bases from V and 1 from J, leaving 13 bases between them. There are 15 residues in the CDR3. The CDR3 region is CASSGVGRGNTEAFF. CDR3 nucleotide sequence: TGTGCCAGCAGCGGAGTCGGACGGGGGAACACTGAAGCTTTCTTT.

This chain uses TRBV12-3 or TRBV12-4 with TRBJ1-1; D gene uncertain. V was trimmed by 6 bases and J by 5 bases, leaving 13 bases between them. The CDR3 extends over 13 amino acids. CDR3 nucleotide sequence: TGTGCCAGCAGCCGCCGGGGTTCGACTGAAGCTTTCTTT. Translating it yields CASSRRGSTEAFF.

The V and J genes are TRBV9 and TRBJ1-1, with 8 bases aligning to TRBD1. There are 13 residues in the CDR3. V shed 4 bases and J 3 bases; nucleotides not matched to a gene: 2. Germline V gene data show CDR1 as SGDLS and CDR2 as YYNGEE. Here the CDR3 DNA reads TGTGCCAGCAGCCAACAGGGGGACACTGAAGCTTTCTTT. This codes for CASSQQGDTEAFF. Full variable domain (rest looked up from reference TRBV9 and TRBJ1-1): DSGVTQTPKHLITATGQRVTLRCSPRSGDLSVYWYQQSLDQGLQFLIQYYNGEERAKGNILERFSAQQFPDLHSELNLSSLELGDSALYFCASSQQGDTEAFFGQGTRLTVV.

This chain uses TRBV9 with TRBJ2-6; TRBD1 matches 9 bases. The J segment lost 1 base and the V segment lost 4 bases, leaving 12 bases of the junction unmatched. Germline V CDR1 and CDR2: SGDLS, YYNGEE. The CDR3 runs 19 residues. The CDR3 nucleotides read TGTGCCAGCAGCCCATCCGGGACAGGGCTTGTTTCTGGGGCCAACGTCCTGACTTTC. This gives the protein CASSPSGTGLVSGANVLTF. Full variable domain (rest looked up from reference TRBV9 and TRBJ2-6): DSGVTQTPKHLITATGQRVTLRCSPRSGDLSVYWYQQSLDQGLQFLIQYYNGEERAKGNILERFSAQQFPDLHSELNLSSLELGDSALYFCASSPSGTGLVSGANVLTFGAGSRLTVL.

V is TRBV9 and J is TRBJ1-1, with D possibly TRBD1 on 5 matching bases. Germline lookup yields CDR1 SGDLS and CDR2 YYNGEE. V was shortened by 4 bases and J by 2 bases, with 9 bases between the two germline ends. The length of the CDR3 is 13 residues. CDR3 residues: CASSPWGNTEAFF. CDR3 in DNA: TGTGCCAGCAGCCCCTGGGGCAACACTGAAGCTTTCTTT.